This entry features one T cell receptor (beta chain) sequence. The data were obtained in a study of blood T cell repertoires in COVID-19. The overall study: From T cells, B-cell-depleted T cells, or PBMCs came the material, which was cDNA or gDNA.

The CDR3 runs 12 residues. Looked up from germline, CDR1 is PRHDT and CDR2 is FYEKMQ (reference sequence). Trimming cost V 2 bases and J 4 bases, with 5 bases left between them. Per the original methods: Estimation of nucleated cell counts was performed using reference gene primer amplification. TCRdb keeps only in-frame clones here, not all; method: immunoSEQ multiplex PCR. V, J and clone size were drawn from that table, and D and trimming were deduced from the DNA. Of around 200,000 clones listed, under 85% were seen once; the top ten hold under 8.5%. Sequencing was done on a sample of peripheral blood. The chain employs TRBV13 and TRBJ2-5; no firm D call. The source is a human donor in a cohort sampled during active COVID-19. The CDR3 protein is CASSLPGETQYF. The CDR3 nucleotides read TGTGCCAGCAGCTTACCGGGAGAGACCCAGTACTTC.